A selection of T cell receptor beta chains follows, all from one sample in a study of T cells in localized non-small cell lung cancer. Data came from immunoSEQ multiplex PCR; TCRdb stores just in-frame clones and leaves some out. The sample lists some 49,000 clones, 81% seen once, with roughly 18% in the top ten. This sample comprised peripheral blood mononuclear cells, obtained before any cancer treatment. The receptor source for this set is a man aged 40-75 years with stage III lung adenocarcinoma. Each CDR3 is given with its conserved first and last residue. The D gene is left open where the match is weak. Size values are once, few and many counts, or a class for expanded clones, and some rows have none.

>NA|NA|TRBJ1-5|TRBV6-1
CASSVPLRESNQPQHF
TGTGCCAGCAGTGTCCCCCTTCGCGAAAGCAATCAGCCCCAGCATTTT
>TRBD1|NA|TRBJ1-2|TRBV27
CASSFSWDSYGYTF
TGTGCCAGCAGTTTCTCCTGGGACAGCTATGGCTACACCTTC
>TRBD2|NA|TRBJ2-6|TRBV30
CASGGAPGANVLTF
TGTGCCTCCGGGGGGGCCCCTGGGGCCAACGTCCTGACTTTC
>TRBD1|few|TRBJ2-7|TRBV25-1
CASSARQGRAYEQYF
TGTGCCAGCAGTGCGCGACAGGGAAGGGCCTACGAGCAGTACTTC
>TRBD1|NA|TRBJ1-2|TRBV6-5
CASSYSTGGSYGYTF
TGTGCCAGCAGTTACTCGACAGGGGGAAGCTATGGCTACACCTTC
>NA|NA|TRBJ1-2|TRBV9
CASSVGTASYGYTF
TGTGCCAGCAGCGTAGGGACAGCAAGCTATGGCTACACCTTC
>TRBD1|NA|TRBJ1-2|TRBV29-1
CSVFTQTGGTPYTF
TGCAGCGTTTTCACGCAAACAGGGGGCACGCCCTACACCTTC
>TRBD1|NA|TRBJ2-2|TRBV19
CASSVVTGVGVGELFF
TGTGCCAGTAGTGTCGTGACAGGGGTGGGGGTCGGGGAGCTGTTTTTT
>NA|NA|TRBJ1-1|TRBV6-6
CASSYGVENTEAFF
TGTGCCAGCAGTTACGGGGTCGAGAACACTGAAGCTTTCTTT
>NA|NA|TRBJ1-2|TRBV5-5
CASSLLYGYTF
TGTGCCAGCAGCTTACTCTATGGCTACACCTTC
>NA|NA|TRBJ2-1|TRBV19
CASSMPGLYNEQFF
TGTGCCAGTAGTATGCCAGGGCTTTACAATGAGCAGTTCTTC
>TRBD1|once|TRBJ2-3|TRBV9
CASSVAHRGAGRDTQYF
TGTGCCAGCAGCGTAGCGCACAGGGGCGCAGGGAGAGATACGCAGTATTTT
>TRBD1|NA|TRBJ1-5|TRBV19
CASRNLLKGAKQPQHF
TGTGCCAGTAGGAACCTTCTGAAGGGGGCTAAACAGCCCCAGCATTTT
>TRBD1|NA|TRBJ1-2|TRBV10-3
CAISEGTGATYGYTF
TGTGCCATCAGTGAGGGGACAGGAGCTACCTATGGCTACACCTTC
>NA|NA|TRBJ2-1|TRBV5-1
CASSLEAGGYNEQFF
TGCGCCAGCAGCTTGGAGGCAGGAGGCTACAATGAGCAGTTCTTC
>TRBD2|NA|TRBJ2-1|TRBV19
CASSIDTAGGLNEQFF
TGTGCCAGTAGTATAGATACGGCGGGGGGGCTGAATGAGCAGTTCTTC
>NA|NA|TRBJ2-3|TRBV11-2
CASNRKQGKGFTDTQYF
TGTGCCAGCAACCGTAAACAGGGCAAGGGGTTCACAGATACGCAGTATTTT
>TRBD2|NA|TRBJ2-4|TRBV7-9
CASSAGLAGGNIQYF
TGTGCCAGCAGCGCCGGACTAGCGGGGGGAAACATTCAGTACTTC
>NA|NA|TRBJ2-3|TRBV2
CASIPRDRSTDTQYF
TGTGCCAGCATTCCGCGGGACAGAAGCACAGATACGCAGTATTTT
>NA|NA|TRBJ2-5|TRBV7-7
CASSMGQDETQYF
TGTGCCAGCAGCATGGGACAAGACGAGACCCAGTACTTC
>NA|NA|TRBJ2-6|TRBV5-1
CASSLDAGANVLTF
TGCGCCAGCAGCTTAGATGCGGGGGCCAACGTCCTGACTTTC
>NA|NA|TRBJ2-5|TRBV7-2
CASSLQTVWTETQYF
TGTGCCAGCAGCTTGCAGACGGTCTGGACAGAGACCCAGTACTTC
>NA|NA|TRBJ2-2|TRBV12-5
CASGIRPGELFF
TGTGCTAGTGGTATTAGACCTGGGGAGCTGTTTTTT
>NA|once|TRBJ1-1|TRBV7-9
CASSLTGPLNTEAFF
TGTGCCAGCAGCTTAACAGGGCCGTTGAACACTGAAGCTTTCTTT
>NA|NA|TRBJ2-7|TRBV6-5
CASSKAGGLNEQYF
TGTGCCAGCTCCAAAGCCGGGGGCCTGAACGAGCAGTACTTC
>NA|few|TRBJ2-6|TRBV9
CASSPHISGYGANVLTF
TGTGCCAGCAGCCCCCATATCTCAGGGTACGGGGCCAACGTCCTGACTTTC
>TRBD2|NA|TRBJ2-3|TRBV4-2
CASSQNHPLLAGAPVSTDTQYF
TGTGCCAGCAGCCAAAATCACCCACTTCTAGCGGGGGCTCCCGTGAGCACAGATACGCAGTATTTT
>NA|once|TRBJ2-7|TRBV28
CASSNRNSDTYEQYF
TGTGCCAGCAGCAACCGGAACAGTGATACCTACGAGCAGTACTTC
>NA|NA|TRBJ1-2|TRBV10-3
CAIQSQMGLMDYTF
TGTGCCATCCAGTCTCAAATGGGACTGATGGACTACACCTTC
>TRBD2|once|TRBJ2-2|TRBV6-6
CASSPVGGGSTGELFF
TGTGCCAGCAGTCCTGTAGGCGGGGGGAGCACCGGGGAGCTGTTTTTT
>NA|NA|TRBJ2-5|TRBV5-4
CASSGKMQETQYF
TGTGCCAGCAGCGGTAAGATGCAAGAGACCCAGTACTTC
>TRBD2|NA|TRBJ2-5|TRBV12-5
CASGSLSGGPQETQYF
TGTGCTAGTGGTTCCCTAAGCGGGGGGCCTCAAGAGACCCAGTACTTC
>TRBD2|few|TRBJ2-1|TRBV2
CASSPLKGTSSRGADNEQFF
TGTGCCAGCAGCCCACTGAAGGGGACTAGCTCACGCGGGGCTGACAATGAGCAGTTCTTC
>NA|NA|TRBJ2-7|TRBV27
CASSPRTGPTAYEQYF
TGTGCCAGCAGTCCCCGGACGGGTCCTACGGCCTACGAGCAGTACTTC